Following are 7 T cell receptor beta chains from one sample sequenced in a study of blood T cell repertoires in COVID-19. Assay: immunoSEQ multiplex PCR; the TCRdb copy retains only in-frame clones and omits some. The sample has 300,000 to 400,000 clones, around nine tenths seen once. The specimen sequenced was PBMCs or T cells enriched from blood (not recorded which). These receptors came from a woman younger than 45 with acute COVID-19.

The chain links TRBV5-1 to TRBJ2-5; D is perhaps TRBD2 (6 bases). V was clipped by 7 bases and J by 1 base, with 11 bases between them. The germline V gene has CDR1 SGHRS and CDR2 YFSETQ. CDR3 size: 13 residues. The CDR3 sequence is CASRGTIQETQYF. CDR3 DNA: TGCGCCAGCCGGGGGACGATCCAAGAGACCCAGTACTTC. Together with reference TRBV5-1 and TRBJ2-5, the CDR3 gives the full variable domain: KAGVTQTPRYLIKTRGQQVTLSCSPISGHRSVSWYQQTPGQGLQFLFEYFSETQRNKGNFPGRFSGRQFSNSRSEMNVSTLELGDSALYLCASRGTIQETQYFGPGTRLLVL.

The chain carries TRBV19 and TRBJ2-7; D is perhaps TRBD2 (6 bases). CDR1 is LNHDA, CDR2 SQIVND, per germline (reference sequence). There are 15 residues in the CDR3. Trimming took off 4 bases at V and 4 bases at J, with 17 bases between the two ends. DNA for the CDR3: TGTGCCAGTAGTAGAGGTGGGTCAGGGACTTACGAGCAGTACTTC. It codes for CASSRGGSGTYEQYF.

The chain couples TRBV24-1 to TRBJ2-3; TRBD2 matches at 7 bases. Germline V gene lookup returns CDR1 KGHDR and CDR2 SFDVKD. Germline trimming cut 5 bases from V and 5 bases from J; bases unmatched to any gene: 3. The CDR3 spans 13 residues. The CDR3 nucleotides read TGTGCCACCAGTGTTCCTAGCGGAGATACGCAGTATTTT. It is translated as CATSVPSGDTQYF.

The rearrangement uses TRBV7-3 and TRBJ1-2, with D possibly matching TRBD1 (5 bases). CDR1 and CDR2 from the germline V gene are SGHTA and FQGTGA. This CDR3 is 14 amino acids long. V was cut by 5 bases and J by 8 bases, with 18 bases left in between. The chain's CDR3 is CASSPGAGQGGYTF. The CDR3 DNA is TGTGCCAGCAGCCCAGGTGCAGGGCAAGGAGGCTACACCTTC.

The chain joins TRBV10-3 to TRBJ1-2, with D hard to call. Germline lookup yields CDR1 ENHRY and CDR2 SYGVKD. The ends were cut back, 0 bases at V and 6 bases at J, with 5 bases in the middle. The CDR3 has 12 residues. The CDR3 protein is CAISESGDGYTF. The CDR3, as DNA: TGTGCCATCAGTGAGTCCGGGGATGGCTACACCTTC.

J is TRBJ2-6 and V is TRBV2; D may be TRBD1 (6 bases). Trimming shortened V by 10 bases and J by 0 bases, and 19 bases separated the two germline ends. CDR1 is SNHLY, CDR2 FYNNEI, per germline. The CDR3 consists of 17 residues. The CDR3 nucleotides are TGTGCCATGCTAGACCGGGACATCAGCTCTGGGGCCAACGTCCTGACTTTC. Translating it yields CAMLDRDISSGANVLTF.

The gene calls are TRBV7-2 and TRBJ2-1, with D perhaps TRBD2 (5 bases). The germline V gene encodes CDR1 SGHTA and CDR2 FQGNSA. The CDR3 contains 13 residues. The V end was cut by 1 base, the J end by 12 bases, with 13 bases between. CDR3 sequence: CASSLEGDSRQFF. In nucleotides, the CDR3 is TGTGCCAGCAGCTTAGAGGGAGACTCTCGGCAGTTCTTC.